The T cell receptor (beta chain) described here comes from a study of read filtering for tumor transcriptome and immune sequencing. The CDR3 contains 14 residues. The V gene lost 3 bases and the J gene lost 3 bases, with 11 bases spanning the gap. Study-wide results and limits: Sorted CD138-negative bone marrow cells were not purified T cells.

This library used roughly 400 ng RNA and molecular barcoded adaptors spanning alpha/delta and beta/gamma chains. TCRdb redid the calling of the reads with MiXCR, one entry per CDR3 protein. The table lists 100,000 to 150,000 distinct CDR3 sequences, under 15% of them singletons. Comments on this clonotype: What it binds is unknown. It may be a read error: a sequence one base away is much more abundant.

The specimen was a population of CD138-negative cells sorted from bone marrow. This sequence was found in a donor at least 40 years old with multiple myeloma. The rearrangement uses TRBV12-3 or TRBV12-4 and TRBJ1-1; D might be TRBD1 (6 bases). The CDR3 region has the DNA TGTGCCAGCAGTTTGCTGGGGGCAGACACTGAAGCTTTCTTT. This codes for CASSLLGADTEAFF.